Below are 5 T cell receptor beta chains sequenced from a single sample in a study of shared clonotypes between healthy human individuals. The assay was immunoSEQ multiplex PCR, and TCRdb's table has in-frame clones only and misses some. This table has 2,500,000 or so clones, approximately 94% appearing once. Sequencing was done on a sample of naive CD4+ T cells from PBMCs. Subset given: CD45RA+ positively selected. The receptors were sampled from a man in his late teens or twenties in good health. Some clones in this sample may be carry-over from other donors' samples.

The chain combines TRBV4-3 with TRBJ1-6; D is perhaps TRBD1 (5 bases). Germline V gene data show CDR1 as LGHNA and CDR2 as YSLEER. The CDR3 length is 17 residues. Trimming took 0 bases from V and 6 from J, leaving 15 bases between them. This CDR3 is CASSQDARQLINSPLHF. The DNA for the CDR3 is TGCGCCAGCAGCCAAGATGCGCGACAGCTAATTAATTCACCCCTCCACTTT.

This clone was counted once. This chain uses TRBV2 with TRBJ2-2; 7 nucleotides line up with TRBD1. The junction had 7 bases not matched to a gene; V was cut back by 6 bases and J by 3 bases. The CDR3 loop spans 15 amino acids. Per germline, CDR1 SNHLY and CDR2 FYNNEI. CDR3 region: CASRTGVRDTGELFF. CDR3 bases: TGTGCCAGCAGAACAGGGGTACGGGACACCGGGGAGCTGTTTTTT.

The chain has TRBV28 and TRBJ1-2, with unresolved D. The CDR3 runs 14 residues. V lost 5 bases and J 8 bases, leaving 18 bases between the germline ends. Germline V lookup: CDR1 MDHEN, CDR2 SYDVKM. The DNA for the CDR3 is TGTGCCAGCAGTACCCCGGGAGGGCTGCGGGGCTACACCTTC. As protein: CASSTPGGLRGYTF.

The V and J genes are TRBV27 and TRBJ1-5, with 9 bases aligning to TRBD1. CDR1 is MNHEY, CDR2 SMNVEV, per germline (reference sequence). The CDR3 has 13 amino acids. V was clipped by 6 bases and J by 13 bases; unmatched bases: 10. In nucleotides, the CDR3 is TGTGCCAGCAGCACGGACAGGGGACTCCCACAGCATTTT. Residues: CASSTDRGLPQHF.

CDR3 in DNA: TGTGCCAGCAGCCCTGCAGGGGATATCTCCTACGAGCAGTACTTC. Translating gives CASSPAGDISYEQYF. The gene calls are TRBV7-8 and TRBJ2-7; D may be TRBD1 (6 bases). CDR1 is SGHVS, CDR2 FQNEAQ, per germline. Trimming removed 5 bases from V and 0 bases from J, with 14 bases in between. This CDR3 comprises 15 residues. Based on the CDR3 plus reference TRBV7-8 and TRBJ2-7, the full variable domain is GAGVSQSPRYKVAKRGQDVALRCDPISGHVSLFWYQQALGQGPEFLTYFQNEAQLDKSGLPSDRFFAERPEGSVSTLKIQRTQQEDSAVYLCASSPAGDISYEQYFGPGTRLTVT.